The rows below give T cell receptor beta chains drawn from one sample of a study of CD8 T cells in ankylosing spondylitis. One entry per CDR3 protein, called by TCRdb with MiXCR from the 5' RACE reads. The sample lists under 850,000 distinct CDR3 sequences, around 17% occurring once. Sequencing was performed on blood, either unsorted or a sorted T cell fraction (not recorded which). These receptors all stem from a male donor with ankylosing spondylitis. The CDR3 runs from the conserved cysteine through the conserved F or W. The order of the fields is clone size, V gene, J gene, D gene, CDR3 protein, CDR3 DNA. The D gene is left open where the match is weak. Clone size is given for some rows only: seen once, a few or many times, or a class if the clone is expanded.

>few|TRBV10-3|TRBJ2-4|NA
CAISDPTLGTSKNIQYF
TGTGCCATCAGTGACCCCACCCTAGGGACGTCCAAAAACATTCAGTACTTC
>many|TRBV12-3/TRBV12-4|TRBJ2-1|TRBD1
CASSLPLDRADNEQFF
TGTGCCAGCAGTTTGCCCCTTGACAGGGCGGACAATGAGCAGTTCTTC
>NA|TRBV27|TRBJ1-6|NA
CATGIGGDSPLHF
TGTGCCACCGGGATCGGGGGAGATTCACCCCTCCACTTT
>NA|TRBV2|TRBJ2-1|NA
CASTRGLSSYNEQFF
TGTGCCAGCACCCGGGGGCTAAGCTCCTACAATGAGCAGTTCTTC
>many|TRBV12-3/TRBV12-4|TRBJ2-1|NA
CASSLVHNEQFF
TGTGCCAGCAGTTTAGTTCACAATGAGCAGTTCTTC
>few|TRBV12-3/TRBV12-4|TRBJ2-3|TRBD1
CASSIQGFHTDTQYF
TGTGCCAGCAGCATACAGGGGTTTCACACAGATACGCAGTATTTT
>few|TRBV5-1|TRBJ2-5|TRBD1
CASSSQGAPIVGETQYF
TGCGCCAGCAGCAGCCAGGGGGCGCCCATTGTGGGAGAGACCCAGTACTTC
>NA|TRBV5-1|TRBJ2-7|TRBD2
CASSLDGTSGTSSYEQYF
TGCGCCAGCAGCTTGGACGGGACTAGCGGGACATCCTCCTACGAGCAGTACTTC
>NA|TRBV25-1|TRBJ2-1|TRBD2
CASSEYALAGVADEQFF
TGTGCCAGCAGTGAATATGCCCTAGCGGGAGTTGCCGATGAGCAGTTCTTC
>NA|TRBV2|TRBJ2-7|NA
CASSEATGQYEQYF
TGTGCCAGCAGTGAAGCTACTGGCCAGTACGAGCAGTACTTC
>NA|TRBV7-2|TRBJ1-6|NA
CASSSMGSPLHF
TGTGCCAGCAGCTCCATGGGGTCTCCCCTCCACTTT
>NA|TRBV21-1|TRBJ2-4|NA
CASSKAKDRVDKNIQYF
TGTGCCAGCAGCAAAGCTAAGGACAGGGTCGACAAAAACATTCAGTACTTC
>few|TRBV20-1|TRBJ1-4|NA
CSAGSRGEKLFF
TGCAGTGCTGGATCACGGGGGGAAAAACTGTTTTTT
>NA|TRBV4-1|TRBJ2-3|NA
CASSQIYWTDTQYF
TGCGCCAGCAGCCAAATATATTGGACAGATACGCAGTATTTT
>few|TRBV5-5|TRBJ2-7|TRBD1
CASSFAGQEAYEQYF
TGTGCCAGCAGCTTCGCCGGACAGGAAGCCTACGAGCAGTACTTC
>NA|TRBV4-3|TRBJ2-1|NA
CASSHTYRAYNEQFF
TGCGCCAGCAGCCACACTTACAGGGCATACAATGAGCAGTTCTTC
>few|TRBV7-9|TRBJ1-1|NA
CASSDRQTMNTEAFF
TGTGCCAGCAGCGATCGACAGACAATGAACACTGAAGCTTTCTTT
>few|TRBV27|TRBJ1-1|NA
CASSFAGVTEAFF
TGTGCCAGCAGTTTTGCGGGCGTCACTGAAGCTTTCTTT
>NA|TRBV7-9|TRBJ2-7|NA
CASSLTSLRVNPYEQYF
TGTGCCAGCAGCTTAACCTCTTTGCGGGTGAACCCCTACGAGCAGTACTTC
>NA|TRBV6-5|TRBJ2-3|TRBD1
CASSNRGPDTQYF
TGTGCCAGCAGTAACAGGGGGCCAGATACGCAGTATTTT
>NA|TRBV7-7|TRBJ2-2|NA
CASSLQGSVTGELFF
TGTGCTAGCAGCTTACAGGGTAGCGTCACCGGGGAGCTGTTTTTT
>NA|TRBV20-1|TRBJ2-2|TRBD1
CSASDRAETGELFF
TGCAGTGCTAGCGACAGGGCGGAGACCGGGGAGCTGTTTTTT
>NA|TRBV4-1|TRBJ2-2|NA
CASSHGPGANTGELFF
TGCGCCAGCAGCCATGGGCCGGGGGCCAACACCGGGGAGCTGTTTTTT
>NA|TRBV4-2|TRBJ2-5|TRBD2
CASSHRLAEDQETQYF
TGTGCCAGCAGCCACCGACTAGCGGAAGATCAAGAGACCCAGTACTTC
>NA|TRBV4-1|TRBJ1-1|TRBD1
CASSHTVSRGQGVTEAFF
TGCGCCAGCAGCCACACCGTATCCAGGGGGCAGGGGGTTACTGAAGCTTTCTTT
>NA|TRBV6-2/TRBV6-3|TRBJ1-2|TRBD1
CASSRDRGLGYGYTF
TGTGCCAGCAGCCGGGACAGGGGACTCGGCTATGGCTACACCTTC
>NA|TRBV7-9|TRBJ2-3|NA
CASSFGDPLNTQYF
TGTGCCAGCAGCTTTGGGGACCCACTTAATACGCAGTATTTT
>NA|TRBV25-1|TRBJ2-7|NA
CASSATLGGGSSYEQYF
TGTGCCAGCAGCGCTACCCTAGGGGGAGGGAGCTCCTACGAGCAGTACTTC
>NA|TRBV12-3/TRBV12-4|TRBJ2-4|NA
CASVQGFGKNIQYF
TGTGCCAGTGTACAGGGTTTTGGCAAAAACATTCAGTACTTC
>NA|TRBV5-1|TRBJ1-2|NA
CASSLNGPNYGYTF
TGCGCCAGCAGCTTGAACGGACCGAACTATGGCTACACCTTC
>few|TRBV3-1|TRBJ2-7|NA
CASSPTRQTYEQYF
TGTGCCAGCAGCCCCACCCGACAGACCTACGAGCAGTACTTC
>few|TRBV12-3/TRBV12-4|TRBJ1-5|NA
CASNYRNQPQHF
TGTGCCAGCAACTATCGGAATCAGCCCCAGCATTTT
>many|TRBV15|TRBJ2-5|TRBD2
CATKRFGGSETQYF
TGTGCCACCAAAAGATTCGGCGGGAGTGAGACCCAGTACTTC
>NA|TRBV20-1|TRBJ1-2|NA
CSANNGENYGYTF
TGCAGTGCTAACAACGGGGAGAACTATGGCTACACCTTC
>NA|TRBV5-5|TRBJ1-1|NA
CASSHQGGGMNTEAFF
TGTGCCAGCAGCCACCAAGGGGGGGGAATGAACACTGAAGCTTTCTTT
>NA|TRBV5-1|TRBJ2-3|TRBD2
CASSSGLAGITDTQYF
TGCGCCAGCAGCTCGGGACTAGCGGGGATCACAGATACGCAGTATTTT
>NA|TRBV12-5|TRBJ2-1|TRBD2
CASGPRGAGGYPSYNEQFF
TGTGCTAGTGGTCCCCGGGGAGCGGGAGGCTATCCCTCCTACAATGAGCAGTTCTTC
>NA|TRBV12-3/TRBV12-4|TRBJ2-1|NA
CASSLGKWVEQFF
TGTGCCAGCAGTTTGGGGAAGTGGGTAGAGCAGTTCTTC
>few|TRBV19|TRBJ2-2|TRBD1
CASRLTGPGELFF
TGTGCCAGTAGACTGACAGGGCCCGGGGAGCTGTTTTTT
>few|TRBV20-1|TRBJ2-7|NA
CSASVLDTAYEQYF
TGCAGTGCTAGCGTATTGGACACAGCCTACGAGCAGTACTTC
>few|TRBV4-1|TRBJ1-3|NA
CASSQAQGNTIYF
TGCGCCAGCAGCCAAGCACAGGGAAACACCATATATTTT
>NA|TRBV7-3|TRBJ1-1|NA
CASSLGLTPNTEAFF
TGTGCCAGCAGCTTAGGTCTTACCCCGAACACTGAAGCTTTCTTT
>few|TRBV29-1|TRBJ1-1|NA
CSNQGILNTEAFF
TGCAGCAACCAGGGTATCCTGAACACTGAAGCTTTCTTT
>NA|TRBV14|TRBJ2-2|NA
CASSQLLGNTGELFF
TGTGCCAGCAGCCAGTTGCTTGGGAACACCGGGGAGCTGTTTTTT
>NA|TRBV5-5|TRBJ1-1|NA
CASSLDARYTEAFF
TGTGCCAGCAGCTTGGACGCACGTTACACTGAAGCTTTCTTT
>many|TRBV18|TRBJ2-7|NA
CASSPVSSYEQYF
TGTGCCAGCTCACCGGTCAGCTCCTACGAGCAGTACTTC
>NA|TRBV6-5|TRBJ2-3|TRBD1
CASSFLPGQGSDTQYF
TGTGCCAGCAGTTTCCTCCCGGGACAGGGGTCAGATACGCAGTATTTT
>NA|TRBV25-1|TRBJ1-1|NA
CASRGQATEAFF
TGTGCCAGCAGAGGACAAGCCACTGAAGCTTTCTTT
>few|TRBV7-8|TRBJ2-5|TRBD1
CASSPPLDRSEETQYF
TGTGCCAGCAGCCCTCCCCTGGACAGGAGCGAAGAGACCCAGTACTTC
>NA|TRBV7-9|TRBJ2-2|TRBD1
CASSPRTGVNTGELFF
TGTGCCAGCAGCCCGCGGACAGGAGTGAACACCGGGGAGCTGTTTTTT
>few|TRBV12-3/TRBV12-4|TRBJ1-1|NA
CASSFKGPLNTEAFF
TGTGCCAGCAGTTTTAAGGGACCGCTGAACACTGAAGCTTTCTTT
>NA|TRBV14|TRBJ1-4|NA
CASSQGTWNEKLFF
TGTGCCAGCAGTCAGGGGACATGGAATGAAAAACTGTTTTTT
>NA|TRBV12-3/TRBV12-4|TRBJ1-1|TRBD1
CASSYYRGGTEAFF
TGTGCCAGCAGTTACTACAGGGGTGGCACTGAAGCTTTCTTT
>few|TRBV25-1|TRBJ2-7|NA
CASKGGELSPYEQYF
TGTGCCAGTAAGGGGGGGGAGCTTTCTCCCTACGAGCAGTACTTC
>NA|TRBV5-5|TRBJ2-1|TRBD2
CASSLDAGEFYPNEQFF
TGTGCCAGCAGCTTGGACGCGGGGGAGTTCTATCCCAATGAGCAGTTCTTC
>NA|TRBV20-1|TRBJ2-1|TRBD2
CSALTSGVSYNEQFF
TGCAGTGCCCTGACTAGCGGGGTGTCCTACAATGAGCAGTTCTTC
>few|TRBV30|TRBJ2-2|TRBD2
CAWKTVAGGRAGELFF
TGTGCCTGGAAGACGGTAGCGGGGGGGAGAGCCGGGGAGCTGTTTTTT